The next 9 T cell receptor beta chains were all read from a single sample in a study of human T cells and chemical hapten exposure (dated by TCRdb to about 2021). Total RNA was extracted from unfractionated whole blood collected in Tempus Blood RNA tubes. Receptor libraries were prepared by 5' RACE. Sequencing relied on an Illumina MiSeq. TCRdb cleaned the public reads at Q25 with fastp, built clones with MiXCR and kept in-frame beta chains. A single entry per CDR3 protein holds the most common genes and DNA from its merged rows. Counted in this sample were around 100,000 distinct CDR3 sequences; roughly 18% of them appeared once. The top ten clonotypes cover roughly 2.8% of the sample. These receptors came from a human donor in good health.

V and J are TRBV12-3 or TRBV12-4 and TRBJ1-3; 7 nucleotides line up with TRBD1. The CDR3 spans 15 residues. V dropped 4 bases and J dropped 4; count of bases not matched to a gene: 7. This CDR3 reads CASSSGTVVGNTIYF. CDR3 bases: TGTGCCAGCAGTTCCGGGACAGTAGTAGGAAACACCATATATTTT.

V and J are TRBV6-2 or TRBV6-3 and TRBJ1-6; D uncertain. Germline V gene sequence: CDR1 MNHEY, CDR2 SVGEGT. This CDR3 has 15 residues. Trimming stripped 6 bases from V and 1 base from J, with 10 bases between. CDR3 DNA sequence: TGTGCCAGCAGCTGGGTATCTTCCTATAATTCACCCCTCCACTTT. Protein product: CASSWVSSYNSPLHF.

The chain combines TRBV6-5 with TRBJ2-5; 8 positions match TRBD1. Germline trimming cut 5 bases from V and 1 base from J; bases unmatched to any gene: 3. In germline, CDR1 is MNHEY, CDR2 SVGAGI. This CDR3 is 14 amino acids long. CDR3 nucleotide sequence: TGTGCCAGCAGTCCCAGGGGGCCCCAAGAGACCCAGTACTTC. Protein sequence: CASSPRGPQETQYF.

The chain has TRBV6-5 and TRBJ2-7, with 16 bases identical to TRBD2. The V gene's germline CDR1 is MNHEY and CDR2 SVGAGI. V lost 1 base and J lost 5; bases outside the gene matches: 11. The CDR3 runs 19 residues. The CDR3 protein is CASSYFRPGTSGRAHEQYF. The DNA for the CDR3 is TGTGCCAGCAGTTACTTCCGGCCCGGGACTAGCGGGAGGGCCCACGAGCAGTACTTC.

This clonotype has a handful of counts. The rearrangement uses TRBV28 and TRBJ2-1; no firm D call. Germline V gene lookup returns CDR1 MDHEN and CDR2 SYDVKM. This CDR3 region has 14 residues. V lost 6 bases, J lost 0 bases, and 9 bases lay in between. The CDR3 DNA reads TGTGCCAGCAGAGAACTAAGCTCCTACAATGAGCAGTTCTTC. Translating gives CASRELSSYNEQFF.

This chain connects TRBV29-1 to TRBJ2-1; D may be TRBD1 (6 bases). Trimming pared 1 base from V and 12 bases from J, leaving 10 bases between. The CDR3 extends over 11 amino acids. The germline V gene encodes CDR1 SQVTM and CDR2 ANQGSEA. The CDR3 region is CSVEGGRGQFF. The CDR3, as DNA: TGCAGCGTTGAAGGGGGGCGTGGGCAGTTCTTC.

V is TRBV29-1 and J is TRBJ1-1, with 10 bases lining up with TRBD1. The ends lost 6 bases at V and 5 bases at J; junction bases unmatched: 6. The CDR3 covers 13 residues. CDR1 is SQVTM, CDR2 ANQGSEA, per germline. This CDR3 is CSVRTGGMTEAFF. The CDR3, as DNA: TGCAGCGTACGGACAGGGGGAATGACTGAAGCTTTCTTT.

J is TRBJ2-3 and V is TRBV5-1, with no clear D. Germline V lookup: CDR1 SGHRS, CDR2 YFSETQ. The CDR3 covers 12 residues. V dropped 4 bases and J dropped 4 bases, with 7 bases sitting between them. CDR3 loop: CASSGDADTQYF. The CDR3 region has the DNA TGCGCCAGCAGCGGCGACGCAGATACGCAGTATTTT.

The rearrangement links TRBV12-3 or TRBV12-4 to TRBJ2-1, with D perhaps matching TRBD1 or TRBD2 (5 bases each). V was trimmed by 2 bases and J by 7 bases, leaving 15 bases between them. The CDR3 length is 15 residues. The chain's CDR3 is CASSLRAYWGNEQFF. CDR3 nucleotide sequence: TGTGCCAGCAGTTTAAGGGCTTACTGGGGGAATGAGCAGTTCTTC.